The sequence of this T cell receptor (beta chain) was determined in a study of regulatory T cells in long-lasting Graves disease. Whole-study findings and limits: The small sample size may have reduced accuracy. Repertoires from persistent disease leaned toward TRBV28, TRBJ1-2 and TRBJ2-5.

As concerns this clonotype: What it binds is not known. The germline gene is not matched at one end of the junction; a read error may be the cause.

Time point defined: newly diagnosed GD, antithyroid drugs for less than 3 months. There was RNA extracted from PBMCs, and the TCR library was made from it. Arm-PCR of CDR3 regions and iRepertoire HTBI primers were the basis on which TCR beta libraries were built. Using its own MiXCR run on the multiplex PCR reads, TCRdb lists one record per CDR3 protein. The sample comprises about 560,000 distinct CDR3 sequences, 15% to 20% of which are singletons, and more than 10% rests with the top ten. The CDR3 is 12 amino acids. The germline CDR1 and CDR2 sequences are DFQATT and SNEGSKA (reference sequence). The same data also went into a second study, on T cells in Graves' hyperthyroidism and ophthalmopathy. From that study: Disease duration under 2 months; hyperthyroidism patients were aged 18 to 65.

This sequence originates from a young man with Graves disease. This sample comprised peripheral blood mononuclear cells (PBMCs), obtained at new diagnosis, from a patient treated with antithyroid drugs. This rearrangement joins TRBV20-1 to TRBJ2-1; 7 bases align to TRBD2. Written as DNA, the CDR3 is TGCAGCGCGGGAGTCTCCTACAATGGGCAGTTCTTC. Translating gives CSAGVSYNGQFF.